One sample yielded the 3 T cell receptor beta chains listed below, sequenced in a study of blood T cell repertoires in COVID-19. Here immunoSEQ multiplex PCR was the method, and the copy in TCRdb shows in-frame clones only, minus some. The repertoire includes about 270,000 clones, approximately 81% of them detected once, and roughly 3% sits in the top ten. Sequences were obtained from peripheral blood. Source of these receptors: a woman aged 18-30 years with acute or convalescent COVID-19.

The chain combines TRBV12-1 with TRBJ1-6; TRBD1 is taken as the D call from the table, unchecked against the DNA. TRBV12-1 is assigned pseudogene status. CDR3 length: 17 residues. DNA for the CDR3: TGTGCCAGCAGCTTTCGGAAAGGGGTCGTTTGCCGGACACCCCTCCACTTT. Residues: CASSFRKGVVCRTPLHF.

V and J are TRBV6-6 and TRBJ2-3, with 9 bases aligning to TRBD2. From germline, CDR1 is MNHNY and CDR2 SVGAGI (reference sequence). This CDR3 spans 16 amino acids. V gave up 7 bases and J gave up 3 bases; unmatched junction bases: 11. The CDR3 bases are TGTGCCAGCACCCCTCTCATAGCGGGAGTGACAGATACGCAGTATTTT. Translated, it gives CASTPLIAGVTDTQYF.

The J gene is TRBJ1-2, the V gene TRBV6-2 or TRBV6-3, with D hard to call. Germline CDR1 is MNHEY and CDR2 is SVGEGT. V dropped 4 bases and J dropped 8 bases, with 14 bases sitting between them. The CDR3 extends over 13 amino acids. CDR3 protein: CASSWKIVGGYTF. The CDR3, as DNA: TGTGCCAGCAGTTGGAAAATCGTGGGCGGCTACACCTTC.